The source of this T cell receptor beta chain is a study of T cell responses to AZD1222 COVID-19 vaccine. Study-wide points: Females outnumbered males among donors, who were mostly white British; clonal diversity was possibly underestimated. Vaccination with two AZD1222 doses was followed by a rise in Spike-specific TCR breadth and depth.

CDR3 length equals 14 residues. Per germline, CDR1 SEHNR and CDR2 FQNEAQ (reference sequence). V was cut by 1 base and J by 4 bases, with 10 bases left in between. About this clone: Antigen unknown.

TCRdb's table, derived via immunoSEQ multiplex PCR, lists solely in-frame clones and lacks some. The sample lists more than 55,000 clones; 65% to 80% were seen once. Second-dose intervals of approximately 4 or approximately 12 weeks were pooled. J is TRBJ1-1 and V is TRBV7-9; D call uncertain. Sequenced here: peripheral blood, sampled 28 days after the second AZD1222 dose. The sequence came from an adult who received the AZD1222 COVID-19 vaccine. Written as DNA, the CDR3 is TGTGCCAGCAGCTTAGGAGGGTTGGGCACTGAAGCTTTCTTT. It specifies CASSLGGLGTEAFF. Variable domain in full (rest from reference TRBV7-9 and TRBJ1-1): DTGVSQNPRHKITKRGQNVTFRCDPISEHNRLYWYRQTLGQGPEFLTYFQNEAQLEKSRLLSDRFSAERPKGSFSTLEIQRTEQGDSAMYLCASSLGGLGTEAFFGQGTRLTVV.